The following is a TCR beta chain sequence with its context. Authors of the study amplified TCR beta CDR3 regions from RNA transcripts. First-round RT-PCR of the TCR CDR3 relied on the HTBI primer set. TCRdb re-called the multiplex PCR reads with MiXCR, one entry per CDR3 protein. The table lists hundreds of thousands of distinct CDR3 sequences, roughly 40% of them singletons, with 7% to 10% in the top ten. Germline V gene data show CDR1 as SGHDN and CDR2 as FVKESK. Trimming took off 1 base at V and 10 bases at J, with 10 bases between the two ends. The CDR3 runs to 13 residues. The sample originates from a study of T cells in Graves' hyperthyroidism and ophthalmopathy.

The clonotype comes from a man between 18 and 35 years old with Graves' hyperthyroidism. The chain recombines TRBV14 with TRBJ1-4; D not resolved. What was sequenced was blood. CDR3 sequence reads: CASSQVPGRKLFF. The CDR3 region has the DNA TGTGCCAGCAGCCAAGTCCCTGGGCGAAAACTGTTTTTT.